Listed below are T cell receptor beta chains from one sample, sequenced in a study of blood T cells in healthy people across ages. One entry per CDR3 protein, called by TCRdb with MiXCR from the 5' RACE reads. The data show 1.5 million to 2 million distinct CDR3 sequences, with 49% seen just once and more than 2% held by the top ten. Sequencing was done on a sample of blood. Source of these receptors: a woman aged 40 to 49 in good health. The CDR3 runs from the conserved cysteine through the conserved F or W. Size values are once, few and many counts, or a class for expanded clones, and some rows have none.

few,TRBV7-9,TRBJ1-1,CASSLAVRTEAFF
-,TRBV2,TRBJ2-1,CASSATRVAGGPRNEQFF
-,TRBV29-1,TRBJ1-2,CSVTGDGYTF
few,TRBV7-8,TRBJ1-2,CASSSTTDRGPDGYTF
once,TRBV10-3,TRBJ2-7,CAISSRNSGILYEQYF
-,TRBV2,TRBJ2-7,CASRDSGGAYEQYF
-,TRBV5-1,TRBJ1-5,CASSLEGRGNQPQHF
-,TRBV5-4,TRBJ2-1,CASSLAGQLINEQFF
-,TRBV28,TRBJ1-4,CASSSREITNEKLFF
-,TRBV2,TRBJ1-2,CASSGSVSADYGYTF
few,TRBV9,TRBJ2-3,CASSGRSGGGTDTQYF